Listed below are T cell receptor beta chains from one sample, sequenced in a study of control samples from healthy donors and cancer patients. Measured with immunoSEQ multiplex PCR; TCRdb has only the in-frame clones, and not every one. The sample carries more than 90,000 clones, around 89% recorded once. The specimen sequenced was blood. Receptor source: a man aged 25 to 40 in good health. CDR3s include the opening cysteine and the closing phenylalanine or tryptophan. The D gene is left open where the match is weak. Where a row states a size, it is once, few, many or the class of an expanded clone; other rows omit it.

>.|.|TRBV7-2|TRBJ2-7
CASSNPGPVSLEQYF
>once|TRBD1|TRBV5-6|TRBJ2-7
CASSLPRQGHYEQYF
>.|.|TRBV6-2/TRBV6-3|TRBJ2-5
CASSYSDPWGWKTQYF
>.|.|TRBV30|TRBJ1-6
CAWSVQDNSPLHF
>few|TRBD1|TRBV4-3|TRBJ1-2
CASSQGRPQTGMGYTF
>once|.|TRBV12-1|TRBJ2-1
CASSLLANEQFF
>.|.|TRBV30|TRBJ2-6
CAWRWDSRAYSGANVLTF
>.|TRBD1|TRBV5-6|TRBJ2-1
CASSFGQGLRNEQFF
>.|.|TRBV6-2/TRBV6-3|TRBJ2-5
CASSYSKLSRDGQKETQYF
>.|TRBD2|TRBV6-2/TRBV6-3|TRBJ2-3
CASSHNLAGGRDTQYF
>.|.|TRBV6-5|TRBJ1-5
CASGNSNQPQHF
>.|TRBD2|TRBV24-1|TRBJ2-1
CATSDWAGGLNEQFF
>.|.|TRBV12-5|TRBJ2-5
CASGLTTEWLETQYF
>.|.|TRBV18|TRBJ2-1
CASSPPGSNEQFF
>.|.|TRBV5-1|TRBJ1-1
CASSSSGGAGDTEAFF
>.|TRBD2|TRBV11-3|TRBJ2-5
CASSLEASGGASQETQYF
>.|.|TRBV6-5|TRBJ2-3
CASSISRSDTQYF
>few|.|TRBV7-9|TRBJ1-1
CASSLLGARRNTEAFF
>.|.|TRBV7-9|TRBJ1-2
CASSLVGTGYGYTF
>.|.|TRBV19|TRBJ1-2
CASRPGASGTERNYGYTF
>.|.|TRBV6-4|TRBJ2-1
CASSDIVGDEQFF
>.|.|TRBV5-4|TRBJ1-1
CASRPWGGHTEAFF
>.|TRBD1|TRBV28|TRBJ1-1
CASRTGQGETEAFF
>.|.|TRBV25-1|TRBJ2-3
CASSGANRDRVDTQYF
>.|.|TRBV7-2|TRBJ2-6
CASSPKAQVPTANVLTF
>.|.|TRBV6-4|TRBJ1-2
CASSMTAGNHNYGYTF
>.|.|TRBV19|TRBJ2-2
CASSMGVYGELFF
>.|.|TRBV6-5|TRBJ2-5
CASSYSQGRETQYF
>.|.|TRBV11-2|TRBJ2-2
CASSLVVANTGELFF
>.|TRBD1|TRBV28|TRBJ2-7
CASGPPGTGHYEQYF
>.|.|TRBV7-2|TRBJ1-1
CASRPGTFEQAFF
>.|TRBD1|TRBV6-6|TRBJ1-6
CASSYSTGDNSPLHF
>.|TRBD1|TRBV3-1/TRBV3-2|TRBJ2-7
CASSTWTGRKPYEQYF
>few|TRBD1|TRBV9|TRBJ1-2
CASSVDRGNYGYTF
>once|.|TRBV19|TRBJ2-3
CASSARPGGAITDTQYF
>.|TRBD1|TRBV6-5|TRBJ1-2
CASTQTGDNYGYTF
>.|TRBD2|TRBV28|TRBJ2-3
CASSLTSGTWDTQYF
>.|TRBD1|TRBV7-2|TRBJ1-2
CASSTKRQGHYGYTF
>once|.|TRBV7-9|TRBJ2-3
CASSRPSSGSADTQYF
>.|TRBD2|TRBV6-2/TRBV6-3|TRBJ2-5
CASSYGGPGGVSETQYF
>.|TRBD1|TRBV7-8|TRBJ2-2
CASSATGYTGELFF
>.|.|TRBV4-1|TRBJ2-1
CASSARLGGGSEQFF
>.|.|TRBV6-5|TRBJ1-3
CASMTAAGTIYF
>.|TRBD2|TRBV3-1/TRBV3-2|TRBJ2-5
CASSKGLAGGQQEAQYF
>.|.|TRBV6-2/TRBV6-3|TRBJ1-5
CASSSHRDNQPQHF
>.|.|TRBV27|TRBJ1-6
CASSLYRDTGGNSPLHF
>.|.|TRBV2|TRBJ2-7
CASRMDPARSYEQYF
>.|.|TRBV2|TRBJ1-4
CASRREHIPNEKLFF
>.|TRBD2|TRBV28|TRBJ2-5
CASSLREPETQYF
>.|TRBD1|TRBV28|TRBJ2-6
CASRVGTEKPSGANVLTF
>.|.|TRBV5-4|TRBJ1-3
CASSTGAAVGNTIYF
>.|.|TRBV4-1|TRBJ1-2
CASSQPGSVDYGYTF
>.|.|TRBV4-3|TRBJ2-6
CASSQAMRDSGANVLTF
>.|TRBD1|TRBV7-9|TRBJ1-5
CASSLGTGTGNQPQHF
>.|.|TRBV13|TRBJ1-1
CASSRGWNTEAFF
>.|.|TRBV4-1|TRBJ2-7
CASSRGITLQGPSYEQYF
>.|.|TRBV28|TRBJ2-7
CASSSPSQSYEQYF
>once|TRBD1|TRBV5-1|TRBJ2-5
CASSLQGQGKETQYF
>.|.|TRBV20-1|TRBJ1-6
CSASVAGSNSPLHF